This T cell receptor (beta chain) was profiled in a study of lymphopenia after photon versus proton radiotherapy. A word on this clone: No antigen is known for it.

Measured with immunoSEQ multiplex PCR; TCRdb has only the in-frame clones, and not every one. This sample has about 83,000 clones, with about 86% found just once. Germline V gene lookup returns CDR1 MNHEY and CDR2 SMNVEV (reference sequence). Trimming shortened V by 3 bases and J by 5 bases, and 17 bases separated the two germline ends. The length of the CDR3 is 16 residues. Study-level findings and limits: Post-nadir diversity loss with photons came from oligoclonal expansion, particularly CD8+ Temra cells. Relative stability marked proton patients; photon patients lost diversity and naive cells. Post-nadir TCR diversity decline inversely tracked overall survival among those who died. Better survival with proton therapy was suggested as possible, not demonstrated.

Sequencing used peripheral blood, obtained from a patient treated with proton-based radiotherapy. The chain has TRBV27 and TRBJ2-1; possible D gene TRBD2, 5 bases. The sequence was obtained from a man aged 55 to 70 with pancreatic cancer. CDR3 protein: CASSFLGRTPNNEQFF. The CDR3 DNA follows: TGTGCCAGCAGTTTCCTCGGGCGGACTCCAAACAATGAGCAGTTCTTC.